Following are 17 T cell receptor beta chains from one sample sequenced in a study of blood T cell repertoires in COVID-19. Clones were sequenced by immunoSEQ multiplex PCR, and TCRdb holds only the in-frame ones, with some missing. Of about 110,000 clones listed, about 82% were seen once; the top ten hold approximately 6.2%. What was sequenced was peripheral blood. The receptor set was obtained from an elderly man with COVID-19, enrolled during active disease.

This chain uses TRBV5-1 with TRBJ1-2, with D unclear. CDR3 size: 14 residues. Trimming removed 0 bases at V and 0 bases at J, with 6 bases between. The V gene's germline CDR1 is SGHRS and CDR2 YFSETQ. CDR3 in DNA: TGCGCCAGCAGCTTGGGGACTACTAACTATGGCTACACCTTC. As protein: CASSLGTTNYGYTF.

The chain has TRBV6-2 or TRBV6-3 and TRBJ2-7, with 8 positions matching TRBD1. Germline CDR1 MNHEY, CDR2 SVGEGT. This CDR3 spans 16 amino acids. Losses at the gene ends were 7 bases for V and 1 base for J; bases not matched to a gene: 12. The CDR3: CASTPSPGQESYEQYF. The CDR3 DNA reads TGTGCCAGCACCCCGAGTCCGGGACAGGAGTCCTACGAGCAGTACTTC.

The DNA for the CDR3 is TGTGCCAGCAGACAGCTAGCGGGAGAATTAAACGAGCAGTACTTC. Amino acids: CASRQLAGELNEQYF. V gene TRBV6-5 combines with J gene TRBJ2-7, with 10 bases that match TRBD2. Germline trimming cut 6 bases from V and 5 bases from J; bases unmatched to any gene: 10. The CDR3 is 15 residues long. Looked up from germline, CDR1 is MNHEY and CDR2 is SVGAGI.

This chain connects TRBV2 to TRBJ1-2, with D possibly being TRBD1 (6 bases). CDR3 length: 12 amino acids. CDR1 is SNHLY, CDR2 FYNNEI, per germline. Trimming removed 5 bases at V and 3 bases at J, with 7 bases between. DNA for the CDR3: TGTGCCAGCAGTTGGACAGACTATGGCTACACCTTC. This encodes CASSWTDYGYTF.

This clone was counted only a few times. This chain uses TRBV18 with TRBJ1-4, with 8 bases fitting TRBD1. Per germline, CDR1 KGHSH and CDR2 LQKENI. V lost 4 bases, J lost 8 bases, and 12 bases stayed unmatched. This CDR3 region has 16 residues. CDR3 in amino acids: CASSHGVGQADEKLFF. The DNA of the CDR3 is TGTGCCAGCTCACACGGGGTGGGACAGGCAGACGAAAAACTGTTTTTT.

J is TRBJ1-3 and V is TRBV28, with D perhaps TRBD1 (6 bases). V lost 7 bases to trimming and J lost 0 bases, with 10 bases between them. Germline assignment: CDR1 MDHEN and CDR2 SYDVKM. This CDR3 is built from 14 residues. The CDR3 region is CASTGQPSGNTIYF. CDR3 in DNA: TGTGCCAGCACAGGACAGCCCTCTGGAAACACCATATATTTT.

J is TRBJ2-7 and V is TRBV27, with TRBD1 as a possible D gene (5 bases). Trimming cost V 6 bases and J 0 bases, with 15 bases left between them. The germline CDR1 and CDR2 sequences are MNHEY and SMNVEV (reference sequence). The CDR3 has 15 residues. DNA for the CDR3: TGTGCCAGCAGGCCCCAGGGTTACTCCTCCTACGAGCAGTACTTC. It encodes CASRPQGYSSYEQYF.

With regard to this clone: The junction does not match germline at one end; this may be a read error. This chain links TRBV7-8 with TRBJ2-1, with 8 bases that match TRBD2. The CDR3 totals 17 residues. CDR1 SGHVS and CDR2 FQNEAQ come from the germline V gene. The CDR3 protein is CASSLSGSGRPYIEQFF. In DNA form, the CDR3 reads TGTGCCAGCAGCTTAAGTGGCAGCGGGAGACCGTACATTGAGCAGTTCTTC.

This rearrangement joins TRBV5-3 to TRBJ2-5, with 7 bases aligning to TRBD2. TRBV5-3 is filed as an ORF, its function uncertain. CDR3 length: 13 residues. V was pared by 5 bases and J by 5 bases, with 6 bases of the junction left unmatched. The CDR3 loop reads CARRLWGGETQYF. CDR3 sequence (DNA): TGTGCCAGAAGACTTTGGGGGGGTGAGACCCAGTACTTC.

The V gene is TRBV7-9, the J gene TRBJ2-7; weak D call: TRBD1 (6 bases). Germline V lookup: CDR1 SEHNR, CDR2 FQNEAQ (reference sequence). This CDR3 has 15 amino acids. Deletions cut 5 bases from V and 3 bases from J, with 17 bases between. The CDR3, as DNA: TGTGCCAGCAGCAGAACAGGGTTGAGAGACTACGAGCAGTACTTC. Encoded protein: CASSRTGLRDYEQYF. The entire variable domain, with the rest obtained from reference TRBV7-9 and TRBJ2-7, is as follows: DTGVSQNPRHKITKRGQNVTFRCDPISEHNRLYWYRQTLGQGPEFLTYFQNEAQLEKSRLLSDRFSAERPKGSFSTLEIQRTEQGDSAMYLCASSRTGLRDYEQYFGPGTRLTVT.

The chain joins TRBV28 to TRBJ2-3; the D gene is possibly TRBD2 (5 bases). Germline CDR1 reads MDHEN; CDR2 reads SYDVKM. V was pared by 7 bases and J by 0 bases, with 11 bases between. This CDR3 has 14 amino acids. CDR3 sequence: CASKSGVSTDTQYF. The CDR3 DNA follows: TGTGCCAGCAAGTCCGGGGTTAGCACAGATACGCAGTATTTT. Complete variable domain (other parts from reference TRBV28 and TRBJ2-3): DVKVTQSSRYLVKRTGEKVFLECVQDMDHENMFWYRQDPGLGLRLIYFSYDVKMKEKGDIPEGYSVSREKKERFSLILESASTNQTSMYLCASKSGVSTDTQYFGPGTRLTVL.

The V gene is TRBV13, the J gene TRBJ2-5; D is perhaps TRBD2 (5 bases). The germline V gene has CDR1 PRHDT and CDR2 FYEKMQ (reference sequence). The CDR3 runs 14 residues. Trimming left V 0 bases short and J 5 bases short, with 10 bases between. The CDR3 spells CASSLGGAVETQYF. The DNA of the CDR3 is TGTGCCAGCAGCTTAGGGGGAGCGGTGGAGACCCAGTACTTC. Filled out from reference TRBV13 and TRBJ2-5, the complete variable domain reads AAGVIQSPRHLIKEKRETATLKCYPIPRHDTVYWYQQGPGQDPQFLISFYEKMQSDKGSIPDRFSAQQFSDYHSELNMSSLELGDSALYFCASSLGGAVETQYFGPGTRLLVL.

This clone appeared a single time. The rearrangement joins TRBV6-5 to TRBJ1-1, with D tentatively TRBD1 (6 bases). The germline gives CDR1 MNHEY, CDR2 SVGAGI. The CDR3 has 12 residues. Trimming shortened V by 8 bases and J by 4 bases, and 11 bases separated the two germline ends. The CDR3 nucleotides are TGTGCCAGCTACAGGGCGAGCACTGAAGCTTTCTTT. Its protein product is CASYRASTEAFF.

The chain has TRBV28 and TRBJ1-1; maybe TRBD1 (6 bases). Germline lookup yields CDR1 MDHEN and CDR2 SYDVKM. This CDR3 region has 14 residues. V lost 7 bases, J lost 6 bases, and 18 bases lay in between. The CDR3 DNA reads TGTGCCAGCACTCAATCGACAGGTGTACCTGAAGCTTTCTTT. It encodes CASTQSTGVPEAFF.

The chain uses TRBV5-1 and TRBJ2-1; possible D gene TRBD1, 5 bases. The CDR3 totals 16 residues. CDR1 is SGHRS, CDR2 YFSETQ, per germline. Between the trimmed V and J ends, which lost 2 bases and 8 bases, there was a span of 20 bases. CDR3: CASSLGLGASRDEQFF. CDR3 in DNA: TGCGCCAGCAGCTTAGGCCTTGGGGCGAGCAGGGATGAGCAGTTCTTC.

This clone was recorded a few times. This chain connects TRBV7-6 to TRBJ1-5; the D is unclear. Trimming removed 2 bases at V and 3 bases at J, with 11 bases between. Germline assignment: CDR1 SGHVS and CDR2 FNYEAQ. The CDR3 runs 15 residues. CDR3 loop: CASSLQSGLNQPQHF. CDR3 nucleotides: TGTGCCAGCAGCTTACAGTCAGGACTCAATCAGCCCCAGCATTTT.

This clone was seen a single time. The rearrangement uses TRBV9 and TRBJ2-1; no reliable D call. The CDR3 spans 12 residues. Germline V CDR1 and CDR2: SGDLS, YYNGEE. V was cut by 0 bases and J by 10 bases, with 8 bases left in between. The CDR3 sequence: CASSVDVGEQFF. CDR3 in DNA: TGTGCCAGCAGCGTAGATGTGGGCGAGCAGTTCTTC.